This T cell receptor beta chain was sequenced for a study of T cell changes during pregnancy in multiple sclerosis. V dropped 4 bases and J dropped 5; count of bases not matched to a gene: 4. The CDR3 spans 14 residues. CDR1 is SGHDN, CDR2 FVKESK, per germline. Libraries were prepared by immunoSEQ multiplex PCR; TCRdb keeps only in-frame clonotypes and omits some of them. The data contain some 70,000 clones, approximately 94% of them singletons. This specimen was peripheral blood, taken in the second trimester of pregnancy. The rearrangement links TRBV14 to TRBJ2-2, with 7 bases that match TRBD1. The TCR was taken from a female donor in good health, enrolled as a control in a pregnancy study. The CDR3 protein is CASSRNRGTGELFF. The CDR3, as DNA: TGTGCCAGCAGCCGGAACAGGGGAACCGGGGAGCTGTTTTTT.